What follows describes a single T cell receptor (beta chain). This clone was recorded a few times. Its recognized antigen is unknown. Base qualities were left out, and no much larger clone turns up one base away. The entire amount of isolated RNA was reverse transcribed using the High Capacity cDNA Reverse Transcription Kit, so the sequenced TCRB transcripts were expressed ones. Deep immunoSEQ sequencing was performed on naive, central memory and regulatory T cell samples, with an average of roughly 4 million total reads per sample. After sorted cells were lysed in RLT buffer, RNA was extracted with DNase-treated RNeasy Micro or Mini kits, with the choice depending on cell number. Each cell subset was processed on its own to prevent cross-contamination, while patient and healthy donor samples were processed together. TCRB sequences were amplified from cDNA with the immunoSEQ multiplex PCR, producing 87-bp fragments spanning the CDR3 region. Sequencing of the amplicons was performed on the Illumina HiSeq platform. Concerning the study's data processing: Synthetic template baselines were used to correct PCR bias computationally, reads within Hamming distance 2 were collapsed together, and singletons that could not be merged were discarded. By aligning reads against IMGT, V, D and J genes, CDR3 length, and insertions or deletions at six rearrangement sites were assigned. Within each subset, clonotype counts were normalized to sorted cell number, and only after that were true diversity and Gini coefficients computed with the tcR R package. Repertoire sharing was quantified using the overlap coefficient calculated on TCRB nucleotide sequences. Out-of-frame TCRB sequences from naive cells were analyzed as a proxy for the pre-selection repertoire. Held by TCRdb, this immuneACCESS table contains in-frame sequences only and omits some clones. Under half of the omission traces to an unresolved V gene where checked; the cause of the rest is unknown. V and J calls and clone size come straight from that table; D and trimming were deduced from the DNA. For this sample there are 600,000 to 650,000 clones; around a sixth appear just once. The leading ten clones occupy under 0.095% of the sample.

The data were taken from a study of beta chain features in type 1 diabetes (dated by TCRdb to 2016 to 2019). At the level of the whole study: Patients and healthy donors did not differ in mean age, gender distribution, total cell number or subset yield. Regulatory and stem cell-like memory subsets were isolated from only 8 patients and roughly eight healthy donors, whereas naive and central memory subsets came from all 28 donors. The study compared the TCRB repertoires of sorted circulating CD4+ T cell subsets in recently diagnosed type 1 diabetes patients with those in matched healthy donors. A total of around 110,000,000 sorted cells were examined across all samples, and RNA yield correlated strongly with the number of cells per subset.

Here is what the overall study found, with its caveats: At VDJ recombination sites, type 1 diabetes patients had fewer insertions and more deleted nucleotides, which implies abnormalities in thymic rearrangement. Type 1 diabetes patients showed a moderate but significant shortening of TCRB CDR3 length in all four CD4+ subsets. Shorter templates might have been favored by PCR, but patient and control samples were amplified and corrected together, so both groups would have been affected equally by any skew. Sequencing cDNA rather than genomic DNA could over-represent highly expressing activated cells, although activation and CD3 levels did not differ between groups. Because small numbers of individuals were included in the HLA sub-analyses, any influence of HLA type on TCRB rearrangement was left unresolved. The naive, central memory and regulatory TCRB repertoires appeared to resemble one another more closely among patients than among healthy donors.

From each donor, a single peripheral blood sample of about 100 mL on average was drawn into heparinised tubes. A BD FACSAria II and a panel including CD45RO, CCR7, CD25, CD127, CD95 and CD27 were used to sort naive, central memory, regulatory and stem cell-like memory CD4+ T cells. A purity above 98% was achieved for all sorted populations. PBMCs were separated immediately by Lymphoprep density gradient centrifugation and were stained directly, without being cultured. Samples were stained and sorted in pairs, with one healthy donor and one patient per experiment, so that batch effects were minimized. Trimming costs V 3 bases and J 0 bases, and their ends lie 11 bases apart. The CDR3 sequence holds 15 residues, the cysteine and phenylalanine included. Of the read, only the CDR3 DNA is kept; its 45 bases are in frame from base 1. Based on the germline V gene, the CDR1 and CDR2 sequences are SGHRS and YFSETQ.

This receptor was taken from a young man in good health. The rearranged chain carries TRBV5-1 and TRBJ2-3, and the D gene may be TRBD2, 6 bases matching. Input material: naive CD4+ T cells from blood. The sample's cell subset or site label, decoded: true naive CD4+ T cells. The DNA is TGCGCCAGCAGCTCCCCCGGGACTAGCACAGATACGCAGTATTTT. Translated, this is CASSSPGTSTDTQYF.